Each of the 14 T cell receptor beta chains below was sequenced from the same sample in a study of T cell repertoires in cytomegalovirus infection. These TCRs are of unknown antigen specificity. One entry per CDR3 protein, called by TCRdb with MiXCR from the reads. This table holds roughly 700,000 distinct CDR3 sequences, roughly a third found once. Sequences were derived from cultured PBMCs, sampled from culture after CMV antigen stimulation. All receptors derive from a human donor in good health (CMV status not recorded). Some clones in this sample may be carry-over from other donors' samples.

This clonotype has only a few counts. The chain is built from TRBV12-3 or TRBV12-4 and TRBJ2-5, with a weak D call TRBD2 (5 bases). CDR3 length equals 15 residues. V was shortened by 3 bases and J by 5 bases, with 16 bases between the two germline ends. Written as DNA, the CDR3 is TGTGCCAGCAGTTTCCGAGGGCCCATGGGGGAGACCCAGTACTTC. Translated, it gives CASSFRGPMGETQYF.

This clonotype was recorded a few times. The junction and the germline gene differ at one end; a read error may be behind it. The CDR3 region is CASTPLAGAPFQAHYF. CDR3 DNA: TGTGCCAGCACCCCCTTAGCGGGAGCTCCCTTCCAGGCCCATTACTTC. This chain links TRBV9 with TRBJ2-5, with 9 nucleotides matching TRBD2. The length of the CDR3 is 16 residues. Germline CDR1 SGDLS, CDR2 YYNGEE.

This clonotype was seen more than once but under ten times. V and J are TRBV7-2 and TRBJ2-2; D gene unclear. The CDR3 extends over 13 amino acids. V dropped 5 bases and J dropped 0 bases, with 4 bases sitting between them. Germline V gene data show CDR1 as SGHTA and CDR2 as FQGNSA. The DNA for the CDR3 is TGTGCCAGCAGCAAATCGAACACCGGGGAGCTGTTTTTT. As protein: CASSKSNTGELFF.

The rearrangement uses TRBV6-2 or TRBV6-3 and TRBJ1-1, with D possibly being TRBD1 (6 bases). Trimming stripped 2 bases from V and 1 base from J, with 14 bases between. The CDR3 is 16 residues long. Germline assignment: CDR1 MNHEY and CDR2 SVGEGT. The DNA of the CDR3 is TGTGCCAGCAGTTACAGTGCAGGGGCGGCGAACACTGAAGCTTTCTTT. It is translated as CASSYSAGAANTEAFF.

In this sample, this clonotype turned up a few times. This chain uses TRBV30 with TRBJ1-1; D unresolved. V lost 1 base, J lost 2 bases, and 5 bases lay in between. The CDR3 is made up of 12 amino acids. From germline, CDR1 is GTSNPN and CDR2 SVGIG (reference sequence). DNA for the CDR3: TGTGCCTGGAGTGCGGGCAACACTGAAGCTTTCTTT. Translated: CAWSAGNTEAFF.

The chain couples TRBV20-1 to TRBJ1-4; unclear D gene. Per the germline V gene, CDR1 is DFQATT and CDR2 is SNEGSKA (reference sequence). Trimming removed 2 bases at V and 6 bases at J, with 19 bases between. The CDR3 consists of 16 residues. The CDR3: CSARNLRAAGYEKLFF. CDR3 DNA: TGCAGTGCTAGAAACTTACGGGCCGCGGGTTATGAAAAACTGTTTTTT.

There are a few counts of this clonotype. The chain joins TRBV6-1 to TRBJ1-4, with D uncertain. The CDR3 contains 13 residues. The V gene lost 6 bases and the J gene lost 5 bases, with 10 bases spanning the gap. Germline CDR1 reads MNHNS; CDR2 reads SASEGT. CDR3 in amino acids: CASRVGPNEKLFF. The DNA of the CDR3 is TGTGCCAGCAGAGTAGGACCAAATGAAAAACTGTTTTTT.

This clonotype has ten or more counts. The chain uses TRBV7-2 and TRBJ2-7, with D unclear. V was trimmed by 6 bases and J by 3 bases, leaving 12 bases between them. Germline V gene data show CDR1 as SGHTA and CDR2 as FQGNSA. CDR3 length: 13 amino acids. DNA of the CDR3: TGTGCCAGCAGATATGGTATGAGCTACGAGCAGTACTTC. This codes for CASRYGMSYEQYF. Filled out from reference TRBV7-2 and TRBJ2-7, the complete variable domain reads GAGVSQSPSNKVTEKGKDVELRCDPISGHTALYWYRQSLGQGLEFLIYFQGNSAPDKSGLPSDRFSAERTGGSVSTLTIQRTQQEDSAVYLCASRYGMSYEQYFGPGTRLTVT.

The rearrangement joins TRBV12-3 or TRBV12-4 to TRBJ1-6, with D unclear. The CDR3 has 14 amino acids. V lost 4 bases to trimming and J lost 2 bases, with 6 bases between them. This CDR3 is CASSSRTYNSPLHF. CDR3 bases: TGTGCCAGCAGTTCCCGGACCTATAATTCACCCCTCCACTTT.

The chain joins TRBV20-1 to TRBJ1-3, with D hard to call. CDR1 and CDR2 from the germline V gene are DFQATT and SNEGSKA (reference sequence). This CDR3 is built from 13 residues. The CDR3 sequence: CSLTEGSGNTIYF. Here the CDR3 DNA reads TGCAGCTTAACCGAAGGGAGTGGAAACACCATATATTTT.

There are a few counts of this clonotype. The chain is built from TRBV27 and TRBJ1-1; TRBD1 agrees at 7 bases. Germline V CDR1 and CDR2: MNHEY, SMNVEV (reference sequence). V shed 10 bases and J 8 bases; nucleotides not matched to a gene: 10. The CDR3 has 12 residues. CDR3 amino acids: CATKTGQGEAFF. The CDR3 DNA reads TGTGCCACCAAGACAGGGCAAGGGGAAGCTTTCTTT.

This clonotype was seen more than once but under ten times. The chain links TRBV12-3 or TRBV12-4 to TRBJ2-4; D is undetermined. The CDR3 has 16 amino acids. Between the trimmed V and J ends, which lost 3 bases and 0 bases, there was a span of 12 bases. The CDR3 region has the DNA TGTGCCAGCAGTTTGGAGATAGACCTAGCCAAAAACATTCAGTACTTC. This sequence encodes CASSLEIDLAKNIQYF.

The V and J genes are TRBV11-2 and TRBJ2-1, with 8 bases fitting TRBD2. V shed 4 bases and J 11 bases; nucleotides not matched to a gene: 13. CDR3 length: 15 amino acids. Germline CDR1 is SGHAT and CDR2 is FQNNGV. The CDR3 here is CASSSIAGPSNQQFF. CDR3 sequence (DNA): TGTGCCAGCAGCTCCATAGCGGGGCCCAGTAATCAGCAGTTCTTC.

CDR3 residues: CASSVLPGQGIDTQYF. The CDR3 DNA reads TGTGCCAGCAGCGTTTTACCGGGACAGGGTATAGATACGCAGTATTTT. The rearrangement joins TRBV7-6 to TRBJ2-3, with 9 bases identical to TRBD1. J lost 5 bases, V lost 5 bases, and 11 bases had no gene match. In germline, CDR1 is SGHVS, CDR2 FNYEAQ. CDR3 length: 16 amino acids.